The 29 T cell receptor beta chains presented below share a single source sample, sequenced in a study of blood T cell repertoires in COVID-19. The repertoire was sequenced with immunoSEQ multiplex PCR; TCRdb's copy has only in-frame clones and lacks some. Of 540,000 or so clones listed, roughly nine tenths are singletons. Sequencing was done on a sample of peripheral blood. The receptor source for this set is a woman in her 50s with COVID-19, enrolled during active disease.

The V gene is TRBV19, the J gene TRBJ2-2; weak D call: TRBD1 (6 bases). V lost 10 bases, J lost 0 bases, and 21 bases lay in between. Germline-derived CDR1 and CDR2 are LNHDA and SQIVND (reference sequence). This CDR3 is built from 17 residues. The CDR3 spells CATRPPWRTANTGELFF. The CDR3 DNA follows: TGTGCCACCCGCCCCCCTTGGAGGACAGCGAACACCGGGGAGCTGTTTTTT.

The chain is built from TRBV27 and TRBJ2-5; 10 bases line up with TRBD1. The V gene end was trimmed by 9 bases and the J gene end by 4 bases; junction bases not matched to a gene: 5. There are 13 residues in the CDR3. Germline assignment: CDR1 MNHEY and CDR2 SMNVEV (reference sequence). Here the CDR3 DNA reads TGTGCCAGTCACCGGGACAGGGGAGAGACCCAGTACTTC. Amino acid sequence: CASHRDRGETQYF.

This clone was detected once. The same CDR3 arises from other DNA sequences in this sample as well. J is TRBJ2-7 and V is TRBV5-1, with D unresolved. V was trimmed by 1 base and J by 0 bases, leaving 5 bases between them. Germline V gene lookup returns CDR1 SGHRS and CDR2 YFSETQ. The CDR3 is 13 amino acids. The DNA of the CDR3 is TGCGCCAGCAGCTTGACAGTCTCCTACGAGCAGTACTTC. This translates into CASSLTVSYEQYF.

This clone was seen just once. V gene TRBV5-1 combines with J gene TRBJ2-1, with 11 bases fitting TRBD2. The CDR3 runs 16 residues. Looked up from germline, CDR1 is SGHRS and CDR2 is YFSETQ. J lost 8 bases, V lost 4 bases, and 11 bases had no gene match. The CDR3 loop reads CASSLVASGGPDEQFF. CDR3 nucleotide sequence: TGCGCCAGCAGCCTCGTGGCTAGCGGGGGGCCAGATGAGCAGTTCTTC.

V gene TRBV30 combines with J gene TRBJ1-1; TRBD1 agrees at 7 bases. J gave up 3 bases and V 5 bases, and 3 bases lay outside the gene matches. This CDR3 spans 12 amino acids. In germline, CDR1 is GTSNPN, CDR2 SVGIG (reference sequence). For the CDR3, the DNA is TGTGCCTGGCGGGACAGCTACACTGAAGCTTTCTTT. It translates to CAWRDSYTEAFF.

The chain has TRBV3-1 (or the pseudogene TRBV3-2) and TRBJ2-7; D may be TRBD2 (6 bases). The V end lost 1 base, the J end lost 2 bases, and 12 bases lay between the germline ends. Germline V CDR1 and CDR2: LGHDT, YNNKEL (reference sequence). This CDR3 contains 15 residues. The CDR3 DNA reads TGTGCCAGCAGCCAAGTGGGCGGGGCAGCCTACGAGCAGTACTTC. This gives the protein CASSQVGGAAYEQYF.

V gene TRBV7-2 combines with J gene TRBJ2-3; D is possibly TRBD1 (5 bases). V dropped 2 bases and J dropped 1 base, with 10 bases sitting between them. Germline V gene data show CDR1 as SGHTA and CDR2 as FQGNSA. The CDR3 extends over 15 amino acids. This CDR3 is CASSLRGQGTDTQYF. In DNA form, the CDR3 reads TGTGCCAGCAGCTTAAGGGGCCAGGGCACAGATACGCAGTATTTT.

This clone came up a few times. The chain carries TRBV9 and TRBJ1-2; 7 bases are shared with TRBD1. The ends lost 2 bases at V and 3 bases at J; junction bases unmatched: 1. This CDR3 region has 13 residues. CDR1 and CDR2 from the germline V gene are SGDLS and YYNGEE. This CDR3 reads CASSVDRDYGYTF. The CDR3, as DNA: TGTGCCAGCAGCGTCGACAGGGACTATGGCTACACCTTC.

The chain combines TRBV5-1 with TRBJ2-3; 12 bases match TRBD1. After removal of 3 bases from V and 0 bases from J, the junction contained 8 bases not matched to a gene. The CDR3 sequence is 18 residues long. Germline CDR1 SGHRS, CDR2 YFSETQ. The CDR3 is CASSYRDRGRWSTDTQYF. The CDR3 region has the DNA TGCGCCAGCAGCTACCGGGACAGGGGGCGTTGGAGCACAGATACGCAGTATTTT.

This chain joins TRBV5-1 and TRBJ1-4; no clear D gene. Germline loops: CDR1 SGHRS, CDR2 YFSETQ. V lost 1 base to trimming and J lost 5 bases, with 6 bases between them. The CDR3 spans 13 residues. The chain's CDR3 is CASSLNGNEKLFF. In DNA form, the CDR3 reads TGCGCCAGCAGCTTGAACGGGAATGAAAAACTGTTTTTT.

This clone was observed once. V gene TRBV6-5 combines with J gene TRBJ1-1, with D perhaps matching TRBD1 (5 bases). The V gene lost 7 bases and the J gene lost 10 bases, with 25 bases spanning the gap. This CDR3 comprises 15 residues. From germline, CDR1 is MNHEY and CDR2 SVGAGI. CDR3: CASTSTGGAQERAFF. As DNA, the CDR3 is TGTGCCAGCACCTCTACCGGAGGGGCCCAGGAGAGAGCTTTCTTT.

The chain uses TRBV7-9 and TRBJ1-1; no clear D gene. V was trimmed by 5 bases and J by 5 bases, leaving 12 bases between them. The germline V gene has CDR1 SEHNR and CDR2 FQNEAQ (reference sequence). The CDR3 is made up of 13 amino acids. As DNA, the CDR3 is TGTGCCAGCAGCCCGCCACCCACAACTGAAGCTTTCTTT. It codes for CASSPPPTTEAFF.

This rearrangement joins TRBV29-1 to TRBJ2-1, with D perhaps matching TRBD1 (6 bases). The CDR3 has 12 amino acids. Trimming took 6 bases from V and 5 from J, leaving 11 bases between them. Germline CDR1 is SQVTM and CDR2 is ANQGSEA. CDR3 DNA: TGCAGCGTCGGACAGTTAGACAATGAGCAGTTCTTC. Its protein is CSVGQLDNEQFF.

The gene calls are TRBV30 and TRBJ1-1; D call uncertain. The CDR3 contains 13 residues. Germline V gene lookup returns CDR1 GTSNPN and CDR2 SVGIG (reference sequence). V shed 2 bases and J shed 1 base, with 8 bases lying between them. The CDR3 sequence is CAWSSTPNTEAFF. The CDR3 DNA reads as TGTGCCTGGAGTAGCACCCCGAACACTGAAGCTTTCTTT.

The chain employs TRBV6-2 or TRBV6-3 and TRBJ1-1; D is unclear. Between the trimmed V and J ends, which lost 4 bases and 2 bases, there was a span of 8 bases. CDR1 is MNHEY, CDR2 SVGEGT, per germline. CDR3 length: 13 residues. The CDR3 DNA is TGTGCCAGCAGTTTTACCCTAAACACTGAAGCTTTCTTT. Amino acids: CASSFTLNTEAFF.

The rearrangement uses TRBV7-2 and TRBJ1-5, with D maybe TRBD1 (5 bases). V was pared by 1 base and J by 2 bases, with 15 bases between. The germline V gene has CDR1 SGHTA and CDR2 FQGNSA. The CDR3 has 17 residues. The DNA for the CDR3 is TGTGCCAGCAGCTTAGTCTCATCGGGAGGGGGCAATCAGCCCCAGCATTTT. Translation gives CASSLVSSGGGNQPQHF.

The V and J genes are TRBV29-1 and TRBJ1-1; 7 bases are shared with TRBD1. The CDR3 loop spans 16 amino acids. CDR1 and CDR2 from the germline V gene are SQVTM and ANQGSEA. V gave up 4 bases and J gave up 6 bases; unmatched junction bases: 17. The CDR3 bases are TGCAGCGTTGGATTCGACAGGGAACAGTATTCCCCTGAAGCTTTCTTT. It translates to CSVGFDREQYSPEAFF. The complete variable domain, with remaining parts taken from reference TRBV29-1 and TRBJ1-1, reads SAVISQKPSRDICQRGTSLTIQCQVDSQVTMMFWYRQQPGQSLTLIATANQGSEATYESGFVIDKFPISRPNLTFSTLTVSNMSPEDSSIYLCSVGFDREQYSPEAFFGQGTRLTVV.

V usage is TRBV6-5 and J usage is TRBJ1-5; a possible D gene is TRBD1 (6 bases). Per the germline V gene, CDR1 is MNHEY and CDR2 is SVGAGI. CDR3 length: 14 residues. V gave up 6 bases and J gave up 6 bases, with 15 bases separating them. The CDR3 sequence is CASRQGGRIQPQHF. CDR3 DNA sequence: TGTGCCAGCAGACAGGGAGGGAGGATTCAGCCCCAGCATTTT.

This rearrangement joins TRBV19 to TRBJ1-1; weak D call: TRBD1 (6 bases). Deletions cut 7 bases from V and 1 base from J, with 7 bases between. Looked up from germline, CDR1 is LNHDA and CDR2 is SQIVND (reference sequence). The CDR3 extends over 12 amino acids. The chain's CDR3 is CASKGGNTEAFF. The CDR3 DNA reads as TGTGCCAGTAAAGGGGGGAACACTGAAGCTTTCTTT.

The rearrangement links TRBV9 to TRBJ2-7, with D tentatively TRBD1 (6 bases). V lost 0 bases to trimming and J lost 2 bases, with 12 bases between them. Germline CDR1 and CDR2: SGDLS and YYNGEE. CDR3 length equals 15 residues. The CDR3 is CASSVGGGPTYEQYF. CDR3 sequence (DNA): TGTGCCAGCAGCGTAGGAGGGGGACCGACCTACGAGCAGTACTTC.

This CDR3 is CAWSVTASFNQPQHF. CDR3 nucleotides: TGTGCCTGGAGTGTAACAGCATCCTTCAATCAGCCCCAGCATTTT. The chain couples TRBV30 to TRBJ1-5; D not resolved. V lost 0 bases to trimming and J lost 3 bases, with 12 bases between them. The V gene's germline CDR1 is GTSNPN and CDR2 SVGIG (reference sequence). This CDR3 has 15 amino acids.

The chain links TRBV2 to TRBJ2-1; 10 bases are shared with TRBD1. Losses at the gene ends were 2 bases for V and 4 bases for J; bases not matched to a gene: 5. Germline V gives CDR1 SNHLY, CDR2 FYNNEI. This CDR3 has 16 residues. The CDR3 here is CASSESRTGGYNEQFF. CDR3 sequence (DNA): TGTGCCAGCAGTGAATCTCGGACAGGGGGTTACAATGAGCAGTTCTTC.

The V gene is TRBV6-5, the J gene TRBJ1-5; 7 nucleotides line up with TRBD1. Unmatched junction bases numbered 4, after V lost 4 bases and J lost 4 bases. The CDR3 is made up of 14 amino acids. Germline V gene sequence: CDR1 MNHEY, CDR2 SVGAGI. The DNA of the CDR3 is TGTGCCAGCAGTTCGGGACAGTCGAATCAGCCCCAGCATTTT. As protein: CASSSGQSNQPQHF.

This chain connects TRBV3-1 (or the pseudogene TRBV3-2) to TRBJ2-7; 8 nucleotides agree with TRBD1. CDR1 and CDR2 (germline): LGHDT, YNNKEL (reference sequence). The ends lost 2 bases at V and 1 base at J; junction bases unmatched: 7. This CDR3 spans 16 amino acids. The CDR3 is CASSQHAGTGSYEQYF. The DNA of the CDR3 is TGTGCCAGCAGCCAACATGCCGGGACAGGTTCCTACGAGCAGTACTTC.

V is TRBV7-9 and J is TRBJ2-7, with 7 bases fitting TRBD1. Trimming at V came to 4 bases and at J to 2 bases, leaving 5 bases not matched to a gene. The CDR3 has 14 amino acids. Germline V gene sequence: CDR1 SEHNR, CDR2 FQNEAQ (reference sequence). The chain's CDR3 is CASSSTGAAYEQYF. The CDR3 DNA reads as TGTGCCAGCAGCTCCACAGGGGCCGCCTACGAGCAGTACTTC. Full variable domain (missing parts from reference TRBV7-9 and TRBJ2-7): DTGVSQNPRHKITKRGQNVTFRCDPISEHNRLYWYRQTLGQGPEFLTYFQNEAQLEKSRLLSDRFSAERPKGSFSTLEIQRTEQGDSAMYLCASSSTGAAYEQYFGPGTRLTVT.

This sequence joins TRBV29-1 and TRBJ1-2; the match to TRBD1 covers 8 bases. CDR3 size: 13 residues. The J segment lost 5 bases and the V segment lost 7 bases, leaving 9 bases of the junction unmatched. Germline CDR1 SQVTM, CDR2 ANQGSEA. The DNA for the CDR3 is TGCAGCGGGACGGACAGGGAGGTTTATGGCTACACCTTC. It yields the protein CSGTDREVYGYTF.

This clone has just one count. The chain is built from TRBV9 and TRBJ2-7; D gene ambiguous. Germline CDR1 SGDLS, CDR2 YYNGEE. The CDR3 is 14 residues long. V gave up 4 bases and J gave up 0 bases, with 11 bases separating them. The CDR3 region is CASSSGLSSYEQYF. The CDR3 region has the DNA TGTGCCAGCAGCTCTGGGCTGAGCTCCTACGAGCAGTACTTC.

The gene calls are TRBV30 and TRBJ1-2, with 11 bases fitting TRBD1. This CDR3 spans 14 amino acids. The V and J ends lost 4 bases and 4 bases, in that order; junction bases with no gene match: 5. The germline V gene has CDR1 GTSNPN and CDR2 SVGIG (reference sequence). DNA for the CDR3: TGTGCCTGGACCCCGGACAGGGGGCTCTATGGCTACACCTTC. Amino acid sequence: CAWTPDRGLYGYTF.

This chain uses TRBV7-9 with TRBJ1-2; 8 nucleotides match TRBD1. In germline, CDR1 is SEHNR, CDR2 FQNEAQ (reference sequence). The CDR3 has 14 amino acids. V shed 5 bases, J shed 4 bases, and the junction held 6 bases outside the gene matches. The CDR3 DNA follows: TGTGCCAGCAGCGAGCGGGGACAGGTCTATGGCTACACCTTC. Translating gives CASSERGQVYGYTF.